This TCR beta chain derives from a study of regulatory T cells in long-lasting Graves disease. Broader study findings: Shared public clonotypes totalled about 2,700 in persistent patients, compared with about 930 in new patients.

Sequencing libraries for TCR beta were prepared with iRepertoire HTBI primers and Arm-PCR of CDR3 regions. In TCRdb, the multiplex PCR reads were re-called with MiXCR into one record per CDR3 protein. The table lists about 540,000 distinct CDR3 sequences, roughly 13% of them singletons. The time point was: newly diagnosed GD, antithyroid drugs for less than 3 months. The TCR library was made from RNA extracted from PBMCs. Note on this clonotype: Its antigen is as yet unknown.

These sequences were also reported in another study, on T cells in Graves' hyperthyroidism and ophthalmopathy.

This receptor was identified in a man aged 30 to 39 with Graves disease. The sample in question was peripheral blood mononuclear cells (PBMCs), obtained at new diagnosis, from a patient treated with antithyroid drugs.

In DNA form, the CDR3 reads TGTGCCAGCAGCTTAGGGTTCGGCTTCTCTGGAAACACCATATATTTT. This translates into CASSLGFGFSGNTIYF. The chain is built from TRBV7-2 and TRBJ1-3; D unclear. This CDR3 is 16 amino acids long. V lost 1 base to trimming and J lost 0 bases, with 10 bases between them. The germline CDR1 and CDR2 sequences are SGHTA and FQGNSA. The whole variable domain, filled in from reference TRBV7-2 and TRBJ1-3, reads GAGVSQSPSNKVTEKGKDVELRCDPISGHTALYWYRQSLGQGLEFLIYFQGNSAPDKSGLPSDRFSAERTGGSVSTLTIQRTQQEDSAVYLCASSLGFGFSGNTIYFGEGSWLTVV.